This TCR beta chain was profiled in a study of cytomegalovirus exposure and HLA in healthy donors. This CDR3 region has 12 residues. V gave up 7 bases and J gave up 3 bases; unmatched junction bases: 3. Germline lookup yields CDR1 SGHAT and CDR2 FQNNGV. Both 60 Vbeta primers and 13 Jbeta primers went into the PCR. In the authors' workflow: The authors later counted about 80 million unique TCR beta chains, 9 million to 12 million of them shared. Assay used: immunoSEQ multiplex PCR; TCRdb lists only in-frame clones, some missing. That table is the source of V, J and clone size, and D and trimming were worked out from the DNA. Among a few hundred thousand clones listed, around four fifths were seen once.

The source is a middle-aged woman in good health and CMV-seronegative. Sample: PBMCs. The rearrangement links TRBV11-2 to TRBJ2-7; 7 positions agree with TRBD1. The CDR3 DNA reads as TGTGCCAGCATGGGACAGTACTACGAGCAGTACTTC. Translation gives CASMGQYYEQYF.